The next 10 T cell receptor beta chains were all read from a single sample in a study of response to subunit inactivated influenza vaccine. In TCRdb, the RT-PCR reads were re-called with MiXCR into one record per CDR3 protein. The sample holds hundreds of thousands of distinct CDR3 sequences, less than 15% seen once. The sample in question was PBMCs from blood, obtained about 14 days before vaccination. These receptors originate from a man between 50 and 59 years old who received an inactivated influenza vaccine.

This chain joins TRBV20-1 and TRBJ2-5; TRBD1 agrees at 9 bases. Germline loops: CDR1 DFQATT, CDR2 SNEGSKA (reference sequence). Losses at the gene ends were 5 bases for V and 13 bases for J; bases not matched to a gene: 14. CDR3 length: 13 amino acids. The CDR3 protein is CSAPSHLDRGLYF. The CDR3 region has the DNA TGCAGTGCTCCCTCACACTTAGACAGGGGGTTGTACTTC.

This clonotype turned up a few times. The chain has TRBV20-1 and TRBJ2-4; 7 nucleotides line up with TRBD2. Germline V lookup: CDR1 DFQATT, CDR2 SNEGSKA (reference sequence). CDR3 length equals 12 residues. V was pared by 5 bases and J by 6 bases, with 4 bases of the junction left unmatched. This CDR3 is CSASASGNIQYF. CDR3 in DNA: TGCAGTGCTTCGGCTAGCGGAAACATTCAGTACTTC.

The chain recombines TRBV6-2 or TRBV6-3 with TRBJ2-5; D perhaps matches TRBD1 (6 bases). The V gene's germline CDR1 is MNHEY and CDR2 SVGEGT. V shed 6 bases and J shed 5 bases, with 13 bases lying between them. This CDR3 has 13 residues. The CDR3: CASSPTGYETQYF. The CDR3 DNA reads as TGTGCCAGCAGCCCTACAGGGTACGAGACCCAGTACTTC.

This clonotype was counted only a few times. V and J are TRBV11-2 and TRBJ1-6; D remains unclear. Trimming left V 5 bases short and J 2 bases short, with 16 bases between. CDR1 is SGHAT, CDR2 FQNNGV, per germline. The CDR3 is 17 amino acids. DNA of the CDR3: TGTGCCAGCAGCGGGTTTGTCGGAGGGCCCTATAATTCACCCCTCCACTTT. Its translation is CASSGFVGGPYNSPLHF.

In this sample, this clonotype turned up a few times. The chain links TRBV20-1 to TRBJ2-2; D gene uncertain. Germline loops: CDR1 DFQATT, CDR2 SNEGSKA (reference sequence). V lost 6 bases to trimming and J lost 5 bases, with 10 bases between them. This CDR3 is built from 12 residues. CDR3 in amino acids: CSAFHTTGELFF. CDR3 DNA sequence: TGCAGTGCCTTTCATACAACCGGGGAGCTGTTTTTT.

CDR3 sequence (DNA): TGTGCCAGCACCCCCCGTAGCGGCTACAATGAGCAGTTCTTC. Its protein product is CASTPRSGYNEQFF. The J gene is TRBJ2-1, the V gene TRBV6-1; tentatively, D is TRBD2 (6 bases). From germline, CDR1 is MNHNS and CDR2 SASEGT. The CDR3 sequence is 14 residues long. V lost 7 bases and J lost 3, with 13 bases in between.

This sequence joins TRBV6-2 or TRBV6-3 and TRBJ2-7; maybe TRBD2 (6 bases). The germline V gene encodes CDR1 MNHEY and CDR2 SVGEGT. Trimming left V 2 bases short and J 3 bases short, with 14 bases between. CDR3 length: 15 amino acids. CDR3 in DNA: TGTGCCAGCAGTTACCGTCGCGGGGTCCTCTACGAGCAGTACTTC. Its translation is CASSYRRGVLYEQYF.

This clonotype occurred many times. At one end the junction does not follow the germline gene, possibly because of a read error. The CDR3, as DNA: TGCGCCAGCAGCGGAGGACTAGCGGGGAATGGGCGAGGGATCTTC. It specifies CASSGGLAGNGRGIF. The chain is built from TRBV5-1 and TRBJ2-1, with 12 bases fitting TRBD2. There are 15 residues in the CDR3. CDR1 SGHRS and CDR2 YFSETQ come from the germline V gene.

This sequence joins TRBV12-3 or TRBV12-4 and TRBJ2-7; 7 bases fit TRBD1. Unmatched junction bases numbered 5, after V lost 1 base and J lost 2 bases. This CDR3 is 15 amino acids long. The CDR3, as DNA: TGTGCCAGCAGTTTAGAGAGGGGGCTGACCTACGAGCAGTACTTC. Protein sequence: CASSLERGLTYEQYF.

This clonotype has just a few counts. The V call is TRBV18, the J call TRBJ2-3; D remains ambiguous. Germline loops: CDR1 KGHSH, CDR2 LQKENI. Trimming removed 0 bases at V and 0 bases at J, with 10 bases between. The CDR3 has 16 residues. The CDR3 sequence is CASSPPFHGSTDTQYF. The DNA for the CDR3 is TGTGCCAGCTCACCACCGTTTCACGGGAGCACAGATACGCAGTATTTT. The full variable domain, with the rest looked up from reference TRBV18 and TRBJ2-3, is NAGVMQNPRHLVRRRGQEARLRCSPMKGHSHVYWYRQLPEEGLKFMVYLQKENIIDESGMPKERFSAEFPKEGPSILRIQQVVRGDSAAYFCASSPPFHGSTDTQYFGPGTRLTVL.